Listed below are T cell receptor beta chains from one sample, sequenced in a study of blood T cells in healthy people across ages. A single record per CDR3 protein comes from TCRdb applying MiXCR to the 5' RACE reads. Among hundreds of thousands of distinct CDR3 sequences, roughly 56% were seen once, and the ten largest hold 25% to 30%. Source material: blood. The receptor source for this set is a man aged 35 to 55 in good health. The conserved cysteine and the conserved F or W are not part of the CDR3 here. D genes are given only for firm matches. The size of a clone is reported for some rows only, either as once, few or many, or as a class for expanded clones.

D gene	J gene	V gene	clone size	CDR3 protein
TRBD1	TRBJ1-5	TRBV3-1	NA	ASSPHRQGKGQPQH
TRBD1	TRBJ2-5	TRBV10-3	NA	AISESIGTGIFAWQY
NA	TRBJ1-4	TRBV7-9	NA	ASSLVAGNDEKLF
TRBD1	TRBJ1-1	TRBV6-1	few	ASSELTGAMNTEAF
NA	TRBJ2-1	TRBV24-1	few	ATSAEGSEQF
NA	TRBJ2-3	TRBV20-1	NA	SAPRTRDTQY
NA	TRBJ1-1	TRBV6-1	NA	ASLRRDTEAF
NA	TRBJ2-7	TRBV28	few	ASSSGGLGEQY
TRBD1	TRBJ1-2	TRBV5-1	NA	ASSLGYSTGGSGYT
TRBD1	TRBJ1-1	TRBV7-6	NA	ASSLSGTGNTEAF
NA	TRBJ2-6	TRBV6-2/TRBV6-3	NA	ASRYRSGANVLT
TRBD1	TRBJ2-6	TRBV20-1	NA	SAREGGTGANVLT
NA	TRBJ2-5	TRBV4-1	few	ASSSNAETQY
TRBD1	TRBJ2-1	TRBV6-5	NA	ASSLNRGEQF
NA	TRBJ2-7	TRBV29-1	NA	SVEAGVREQY
NA	TRBJ1-2	TRBV7-2	NA	ASSSDPGNYGYT
TRBD1	TRBJ2-2	TRBV20-1	NA	SAGQGPGELF
NA	TRBJ1-5	TRBV7-9	NA	ASSPQGRDQPQH
TRBD2	TRBJ2-3	TRBV9	few	ASSAGVRGVSTDTQY
TRBD2	TRBJ2-5	TRBV7-9	NA	ASSLALAGGGASPETQY
NA	TRBJ2-2	TRBV5-5	NA	ASSFFVQGRAGELF
NA	TRBJ2-1	TRBV5-1	NA	ASSLASGVHTDRNEQF
TRBD1	TRBJ1-1	TRBV27	NA	ASKDRDREAF
NA	TRBJ2-1	TRBV29-1	few	SVENSVRVF
NA	TRBJ1-5	TRBV15	once	ATSRGWGQIHQPQH
TRBD1	TRBJ2-5	TRBV27	few	ASSSRDREQETQY
TRBD1	TRBJ1-5	TRBV7-2	NA	ASSRDSDQPQH
TRBD1	TRBJ2-5	TRBV7-2	NA	ASSFRDRDETQY
NA	TRBJ1-5	TRBV20-1	many	SASSGGQWRVGNQPQH
TRBD2	TRBJ2-1	TRBV12-3/TRBV12-4	once	ASSLDPARSGINNNEQF
NA	TRBJ2-4	TRBV7-2	NA	ASSRTNNERY
TRBD2	TRBJ2-4	TRBV12-3/TRBV12-4	few	ASSSGTSGKIYIQY
NA	TRBJ2-1	TRBV6-2/TRBV6-3	NA	ASSYSLGGGGENEQF
TRBD1	TRBJ1-6	TRBV20-1	NA	SASIVTGQGSYNSPLH
NA	TRBJ1-4	TRBV6-5	few	ASSLQALNEKLF
TRBD1	TRBJ2-7	TRBV6-2/TRBV6-3	NA	ASSTGQGALDERY
NA	TRBJ1-6	TRBV4-2	few	ASSQERSSYNSPLH
NA	TRBJ2-5	TRBV20-1	NA	SARQVNQGTQY
TRBD1	TRBJ2-1	TRBV12-3/TRBV12-4	once	ASSRGTGGSDEQF
TRBD2	TRBJ2-5	TRBV28	once	AGSRTSPPMDQY
NA	TRBJ2-5	TRBV5-5	NA	ASVGSLAILEKRETQY